Listed here are 19 T cell receptor beta chains from one sample, sequenced in a study of T cell repertoires in cytomegalovirus infection. TCRdb re-derived calls from the reads in MiXCR, one entry per CDR3 protein. The table lists some 200,000 distinct CDR3 sequences, about a tenth of them singletons. Material for sequencing was PBMCs. Receptor source: a human donor in good health (CMV status not recorded). Some clones in this sample may be carry-over from other donors' samples.

This clonotype was counted at least ten times. The chain links TRBV11-2 to TRBJ1-1; a possible D gene is TRBD1 (6 bases). Deletions cut 2 bases from V and 9 bases from J, with 22 bases between. In germline, CDR1 is SGHAT, CDR2 FQNNGV. The CDR3 covers 16 residues. The CDR3 sequence is CASSLIRGGRKSQAFF. Here the CDR3 DNA reads TGTGCCAGCAGCTTAATTCGTGGGGGGCGCAAGTCCCAAGCTTTCTTT.

Worth noting for this clonotype: Sequence at one end of the junction differs from germline and may be a read error. The V and J genes are TRBV29-1 and TRBJ2-1, with D tentatively TRBD2 (6 bases). CDR3 length: 14 amino acids. Per the germline V gene, CDR1 is SQVTM and CDR2 is ANQGSEA. CDR3 loop: CSGDRLGSYNERFF. The CDR3 region has the DNA TGCAGCGGGGACCGACTAGGCTCCTACAATGAGCGGTTCTTC.

This clonotype was observed a handful of times. The J gene is TRBJ1-2, the V gene TRBV30, with D possibly TRBD1 on 6 matching bases. The V gene lost 1 base and the J gene lost 5 bases, with 8 bases spanning the gap. This CDR3 spans 12 amino acids. Looked up from germline, CDR1 is GTSNPN and CDR2 is SVGIG (reference sequence). CDR3 loop: CAWSDREYGYTF. The DNA for the CDR3 is TGTGCCTGGAGTGACAGGGAGTATGGCTACACCTTC.

This clonotype was observed at least ten times. The chain employs TRBV5-6 and TRBJ2-7; D unresolved. The CDR3 loop spans 14 amino acids. Germline CDR1 SGHDT, CDR2 YYEEEE. V was shortened by 0 bases and J by 3 bases, with 10 bases between the two germline ends. CDR3 in DNA: TGTGCCAGCAGCTTGGTCCCTAATGGCTACGAGCAGTACTTC. Its translation: CASSLVPNGYEQYF.

V usage is TRBV10-3 and J usage is TRBJ2-1, with 16 bases that match TRBD2. The CDR3 is 18 amino acids. Trimming took 6 bases from V and 7 from J; bases not matched to a gene: 12. Looked up from germline, CDR1 is ENHRY and CDR2 is SYGVKD. The DNA for the CDR3 is TGTGCCATCAGACCAGCCGCCGGGACTAGCGGGGGGGATAATGAGCAGTTCTTC. Amino acids: CAIRPAAGTSGGDNEQFF.

In its sample, this clonotype was seen once. The chain uses TRBV9 and TRBJ2-5, with 12 nucleotides matching TRBD2. The trim removed 3 bases at V and 1 base at J, leaving 7 bases unmatched. The length of the CDR3 is 17 residues. CDR1 SGDLS and CDR2 YYNGEE come from the germline V gene. CDR3 DNA sequence: TGTGCCAGCAGCGACGTTAAGGGACTAGCGGGCCAAGAGACCCAGTACTTC. This codes for CASSDVKGLAGQETQYF.

This clonotype was counted at least ten times. The rearrangement links TRBV4-3 to TRBJ1-2; 8 nucleotides agree with TRBD1. V was pared by 6 bases and J by 6 bases, with 9 bases of the junction left unmatched. The CDR3 is 14 residues long. CDR1 and CDR2 from the germline V gene are LGHNA and YSLEER. DNA of the CDR3: TGCGCCAGCAGTCCTTCAGGGGGCCGTGATGGCTACACCTTC. Amino acids: CASSPSGGRDGYTF.

This clonotype appeared a few times. The V call is TRBV10-3, the J call TRBJ2-7; 8 positions agree with TRBD2. Germline V lookup: CDR1 ENHRY, CDR2 SYGVKD. The CDR3 length is 15 residues. After removal of 2 bases from V and 4 bases from J, the junction contained 7 bases not matched to a gene. CDR3 nucleotides: TGTGCCATCAGTGAGATCGGAGCGGGAGCATACGAGCAGTACTTC. This encodes CAISEIGAGAYEQYF.

The V call is TRBV12-3 or TRBV12-4, the J call TRBJ2-1; 10 nucleotides agree with TRBD2. The CDR3 sequence is 16 residues long. Losses at the gene ends were 2 bases for V and 10 bases for J; bases not matched to a gene: 11. This CDR3 is CASSLHSGGPPEEQFF. The CDR3 DNA is TGTGCCAGCAGTTTACATAGCGGGGGGCCCCCGGAGGAGCAGTTCTTC.

This clonotype was counted ten times or more. CDR3 sequence: CASSLSGSGDGYTF. The DNA of the CDR3 is TGTGCCAGCAGCTTAAGTGGGTCAGGGGACGGCTACACCTTC. This chain connects TRBV7-2 to TRBJ1-2; D is possibly TRBD1 (6 bases). The CDR3 has 14 amino acids. V lost 2 bases and J 8 bases, leaving 15 bases between the germline ends. The germline V gene encodes CDR1 SGHTA and CDR2 FQGNSA.

This clonotype was counted a few times. V gene TRBV29-1 combines with J gene TRBJ1-5, with TRBD1 matching 7 bases. The CDR3 contains 15 residues. Germline CDR1 SQVTM, CDR2 ANQGSEA. Trimming took 2 bases from V and 0 from J; bases not matched to a gene: 4. CDR3 sequence reads: CSVEWPGGSNQPQHF. The CDR3 nucleotides read TGCAGCGTTGAATGGCCAGGGGGTAGCAATCAGCCCCAGCATTTT.

This clonotype was counted ten times or more. J is TRBJ1-1 and V is TRBV7-2, with 11 bases aligning to TRBD1. The junction had 4 bases not matched to a gene; V was cut back by 0 bases and J by 1 base. The CDR3 is 17 amino acids. The germline gives CDR1 SGHTA, CDR2 FQGNSA. This CDR3 reads CASSLALGTGGNTEAFF. In nucleotides, the CDR3 is TGTGCCAGCAGCTTAGCGCTTGGGACAGGGGGGAACACTGAAGCTTTCTTT.

The sample holds a few counts of this clonotype. This chain connects TRBV2 to TRBJ1-6; no firm D call. Germline V gives CDR1 SNHLY, CDR2 FYNNEI. V was cut by 1 base and J by 7 bases, with 8 bases left in between. The CDR3 is 14 amino acids. The CDR3 is CASSEVGPNSPLHF. As DNA, the CDR3 is TGTGCCAGCAGTGAAGTCGGGCCCAATTCACCCCTCCACTTT.

This clonotype was detected many times. The chain carries TRBV20-1 and TRBJ2-1, with 8 bases lining up with TRBD1. Germline V gives CDR1 DFQATT, CDR2 SNEGSKA (reference sequence). Germline trimming cut 3 bases from V and 8 bases from J; bases unmatched to any gene: 3. This CDR3 contains 12 residues. The CDR3 region has the DNA TGCAGTGCTAGGCCAGGGGGCGATGAGCAGTTCTTC. This sequence encodes CSARPGGDEQFF.

This clonotype was seen ten or more times. The genes are TRBV7-9 and TRBJ2-7; no clear D. Trimming removed 5 bases at V and 3 bases at J, with 5 bases between. Germline V gene lookup returns CDR1 SEHNR and CDR2 FQNEAQ (reference sequence). CDR3 length: 11 residues. Written as DNA, the CDR3 is TGTGCCAGCAGCGATGACTACGAGCAGTACTTC. As protein: CASSDDYEQYF.

This clonotype was seen a few times. The chain is built from TRBV15 and TRBJ2-1, with D hard to call. The CDR3 covers 12 residues. CDR1 and CDR2 from the germline V gene are LNHNV and YYDKDF (reference sequence). V was pared by 5 bases and J by 2 bases, with 4 bases between. The CDR3 DNA is TGTGCCACCAGCCGGACCTACAATGAGCAGTTCTTC. Translation: CATSRTYNEQFF.

This clonotype was counted ten times or more. This chain joins TRBV12-3 or TRBV12-4 and TRBJ2-6; D possibly corresponds to TRBD1 (6 bases). The CDR3 is made up of 20 amino acids. Trimming shortened V by 6 bases and J by 4 bases, and 28 bases separated the two germline ends. CDR3 bases: TGTGCCAGCAGCCTAAGAGAAATCCCCATTGCAGGGGAAGGGGCCAACGTCCTGACTTTC. Protein product: CASSLREIPIAGEGANVLTF.

The V call is TRBV11-1, the J call TRBJ2-1; unclear D gene. CDR3 size: 13 residues. CDR1 is SGHAT and CDR2 is FQDESV in the germline V gene (reference sequence). V dropped 5 bases and J dropped 6 bases, with 11 bases sitting between them. The CDR3 bases are TGTGCCAGCAGCCCCTCCCCTATCAATGAGCAGTTCTTC. Translating gives CASSPSPINEQFF.

Note on this clonotype: This may be a read error: a much more frequent sequence differs by one nucleotide. This chain joins TRBV5-5 and TRBJ2-3; D is unclear. Germline V gene data show CDR1 as SGHKS and CDR2 as YYEKEE (reference sequence). This CDR3 is 14 amino acids long. The CDR3 bases are TGTGCCAGCAGCTTGAGAGTTGGGCTAGATCCGCAGTATTTT. Its protein is CASSLRVGLDPQYF.